The 30 T cell receptor beta chains below come from one sample, sequenced in a study of T cells in Graves' hyperthyroidism and ophthalmopathy. Amplified TCR beta CDR3 regions derived from RNA transcripts. When the TCR CDR3 underwent first-round RT-PCR, the HTBI primer set was used. Each CDR3 protein gets one entry after TCRdb re-called the multiplex PCR reads with MiXCR. The repertoire holds under 350,000 distinct CDR3 sequences, 18% seen once, with about 49% in the top ten. The sequenced sample was blood. These receptor sequences come from a woman aged 50 to 60 with Graves' hyperthyroidism.

Comments on this clonotype: One base away lies a much larger clone, so this may be a sequencing read error. V gene TRBV3-1 combines with J gene TRBJ2-2, with 12 positions matching TRBD2. The CDR3 contains 16 residues. Per germline, CDR1 LGHDT and CDR2 YNNKEL (reference sequence). CDR3 in DNA: TGTGTCACTGGCCCGGGGGGACTAGCGGGCACCGGGGAGCTGTTTTTT. As protein: CVTGPGGLAGTGELFF.

This clonotype occurred a few times. The chain joins TRBV27 to TRBJ1-6; the D is unclear. The length of the CDR3 is 13 residues. V lost 5 bases and J 7 bases, leaving 9 bases between the germline ends. Per the germline V gene, CDR1 is MNHEY and CDR2 is SMNVEV (reference sequence). The CDR3 DNA reads as TGTGCCAGCAGTGCCATGGGGAATTCACCCCTCCACTTT. It yields the protein CASSAMGNSPLHF.

This clonotype was counted only a few times. The J gene is TRBJ2-3, the V gene TRBV20-1; 11 positions agree with TRBD2. V lost 2 bases, J lost 6 bases, and 10 bases stayed unmatched. Per the germline V gene, CDR1 is DFQATT and CDR2 is SNEGSKA (reference sequence). The CDR3 totals 16 residues. CDR3: CSARPPLAGGPDTQYF. The CDR3 nucleotides are TGCAGTGCTAGACCCCCCCTAGCGGGGGGTCCCGATACGCAGTATTTT.

This clonotype showed up many times. The chain links TRBV6-1 to TRBJ2-1; D unclear. The CDR3 is 12 residues long. CDR1 and CDR2 (germline): MNHNS, SASEGT. V lost 5 bases and J lost 4, with 6 bases in between. DNA of the CDR3: TGTGCCAGCAGTACCTTATACAATGAGCAGTTCTTC. This codes for CASSTLYNEQFF.

This chain connects TRBV6-2 or TRBV6-3 to TRBJ1-2; possible D gene TRBD1, 6 bases. CDR3 length: 11 residues. Trimming removed 8 bases from V and 7 bases from J, with 11 bases in between. Germline V gene data show CDR1 as MNHEY and CDR2 as SVGEGT. In DNA, the CDR3 is TGTGCCAGCGTGGGGGGCGCTGGCTACACCTTC. As protein: CASVGGAGYTF.

The chain is built from TRBV6-1 and TRBJ1-2; TRBD1 matches 7 bases. J was trimmed by 3 bases and V by 6 bases; bases with no gene match: 4. Germline CDR1 MNHNS, CDR2 SASEGT. The CDR3 has 13 amino acids. The CDR3 region has the DNA TGTGCCAGCAGACAGGGGCCTGACTATGGCTACACCTTC. Protein sequence: CASRQGPDYGYTF.

This clonotype appeared many times. The chain combines TRBV10-1 with TRBJ1-5; D ambiguous. CDR1 WNHNN and CDR2 SYGVQD come from the germline V gene (reference sequence). Trimming stripped 2 bases from V and 6 bases from J, with 8 bases between. The CDR3 runs 13 residues. The DNA for the CDR3 is TGCGCCAGCAGTGAGGGGGTGGGTCAGCCCCAGCATTTT. Encoded protein: CASSEGVGQPQHF.

This clonotype has ten or more counts. This chain uses TRBV20-1 with TRBJ1-1, with D uncertain. Between the trimmed V and J ends, which lost 8 bases and 5 bases, there was a span of 9 bases. The CDR3 has 10 residues. Germline V lookup: CDR1 DFQATT, CDR2 SNEGSKA (reference sequence). The CDR3 region has the DNA TGCAGTATACCTGGTACTGAAGCTTTCTTT. It codes for CSIPGTEAFF.

This clonotype was detected ten times or more. The V call is TRBV7-8, the J call TRBJ2-3, with 8 bases aligning to TRBD1. The CDR3 runs 17 residues. The J segment lost 4 bases and the V segment lost 5 bases, leaving 14 bases of the junction unmatched. Germline values: CDR1 SGHVS, CDR2 FQNEAQ. CDR3 amino acids: CASSPTRTGRRADTQYF. The CDR3 region has the DNA TGTGCCAGCAGCCCGACCCGGACAGGGAGAAGGGCAGATACGCAGTATTTT.

This clonotype was counted a few times. This sequence joins TRBV7-9 and TRBJ1-3; D unresolved. The CDR3 totals 15 residues. V shed 0 bases and J shed 0 bases, with 6 bases lying between them. Germline assignment: CDR1 SEHNR and CDR2 FQNEAQ (reference sequence). As DNA, the CDR3 is TGTGCCAGCAGCTTAGCTCTGGGCTCTGGAAACACCATATATTTT. Its translation is CASSLALGSGNTIYF.

The chain is built from TRBV11-2 and TRBJ2-7; unclear D gene. CDR1 is SGHAT, CDR2 FQNNGV, per germline. The CDR3 has 11 residues. Trimming took off 1 base at V and 7 bases at J, with 5 bases between the two ends. CDR3 protein: CASSLAREQYF. The CDR3 DNA reads TGTGCCAGCAGCTTAGCTAGAGAGCAGTACTTC.

This clonotype was found many times. The genes are TRBV3-1 and TRBJ2-1; no definite D call. The V gene lost 4 bases and the J gene lost 10 bases, with 17 bases spanning the gap. The germline CDR1 and CDR2 sequences are LGHDT and YNNKEL (reference sequence). The CDR3 runs 14 residues. The CDR3 DNA sequence: TGTGCCAGCAGCCCCATGAGGTCGGTCATAGAGCAGTTCTTC. Translated: CASSPMRSVIEQFF.

This clonotype has at least ten counts. This chain uses TRBV18 with TRBJ2-3; D is unresolved. Trimming took 0 bases from V and 10 from J, leaving 17 bases between them. The germline gives CDR1 KGHSH, CDR2 LQKENI. This CDR3 region has 15 residues. The CDR3 sequence is CASSPPRQALVAQYF. The CDR3 coding sequence is TGTGCCAGCTCACCACCGCGGCAGGCTCTCGTCGCGCAGTATTTT.

There are a few counts of this clonotype. The chain joins TRBV5-1 to TRBJ2-5; no definite D call. This CDR3 has 11 residues. In germline, CDR1 is SGHRS, CDR2 YFSETQ. Deletions cut 6 bases from V and 2 bases from J, with 5 bases between. DNA for the CDR3: TGCGCCAGCAAGGGTCAAGAGACCCAGTACTTC. It translates to CASKGQETQYF.

This clonotype was recorded a few times. The genes are TRBV28 and TRBJ1-2; D is uncertain. CDR3 length: 14 residues. Germline V gene lookup returns CDR1 MDHEN and CDR2 SYDVKM. The V gene lost 3 bases and the J gene lost 4 bases, with 12 bases spanning the gap. The CDR3 spells CASSFGGGLYGYTF. The CDR3 DNA reads TGTGCCAGCAGTTTCGGAGGCGGACTCTATGGCTACACCTTC.

There are a few counts of this clonotype. The chain links TRBV12-3 or TRBV12-4 to TRBJ1-6, with TRBD1 as a possible D gene (6 bases). CDR3 length: 12 amino acids. Trimming stripped 6 bases from V and 10 bases from J, with 10 bases between. CDR3 DNA: TGTGCCAGCAGACAGGGTCCATCACCCCTCCACTTT. Translated, it gives CASRQGPSPLHF.

The J gene is TRBJ2-2, the V gene TRBV29-1, with a weak D call TRBD1 (6 bases). The germline gives CDR1 SQVTM, CDR2 ANQGSEA. V lost 6 bases and J lost 6, with 23 bases in between. CDR3 length: 16 residues. CDR3 region: CSVRRSTGIGAGELFF. The CDR3 coding sequence is TGCAGCGTAAGAAGATCTACAGGGATTGGCGCCGGGGAGCTGTTTTTT.

This clonotype turned up a few times. This chain connects TRBV2 to TRBJ2-5, with 10 bases lining up with TRBD1. Looked up from germline, CDR1 is SNHLY and CDR2 is FYNNEI. This CDR3 contains 15 residues. J was trimmed by 0 bases and V by 8 bases; bases with no gene match: 6. Here the CDR3 reads CASQWGTGDQETQYF. CDR3 DNA sequence: TGTGCCAGCCAGTGGGGGACAGGGGACCAAGAGACCCAGTACTTC. Drawing the rest from reference TRBV2 and TRBJ2-5, the complete variable domain is EPEVTQTPSHQVTQMGQEVILRCVPISNHLYFYWYRQILGQKVEFLVSFYNNEISEKSEIFDDQFSVERPDGSNFTLKIRSTKLEDSAMYFCASQWGTGDQETQYFGPGTRLLVL.

This rearrangement joins TRBV9 to TRBJ1-1; D unclear. This CDR3 is built from 13 residues. With 3 bases removed from V and 3 bases from J, the gap between germline ends came to 9 bases. Germline V gene data show CDR1 as SGDLS and CDR2 as YYNGEE. CDR3 in DNA: TGTGCCAGCAGCGCGCTCGTGGACACTGAAGCTTTCTTT. Encoded protein: CASSALVDTEAFF.

This clonotype was picked up a small number of times. This sequence joins TRBV4-1 and TRBJ1-2, with D possibly TRBD1 on 5 matching bases. Deletions cut 0 bases from V and 4 bases from J, with 9 bases between. This CDR3 spans 14 amino acids. Germline CDR1 reads MGHRA; CDR2 reads YSYEKL. CDR3 protein: CASSQEGGIYGYTF. The CDR3, as DNA: TGCGCCAGCAGCCAAGAGGGGGGAATCTATGGCTACACCTTC.

This clonotype was detected ten times or more. This chain's CDR3 is CAWSEGGSTDTQYF. The CDR3 DNA is TGTGCCTGGAGTGAGGGTGGGAGCACAGATACGCAGTATTTT. The V call is TRBV30, the J call TRBJ2-3; D is undetermined. V was clipped by 1 base and J by 0 bases, with 8 bases between them. Germline CDR1 is GTSNPN and CDR2 is SVGIG (reference sequence). CDR3 length: 14 amino acids.

V gene TRBV3-1 combines with J gene TRBJ2-2; perhaps TRBD1 as D (6 bases). The V gene lost 1 base and the J gene lost 4 bases, with 10 bases spanning the gap. Germline V gene lookup returns CDR1 LGHDT and CDR2 YNNKEL (reference sequence). The CDR3 consists of 15 residues. This CDR3 is CASSQVGAGTGELFF. For the CDR3, the DNA is TGTGCCAGCAGCCAAGTGGGGGCCGGCACCGGGGAGCTGTTTTTT.

This clonotype was picked up a small number of times. J is TRBJ2-7 and V is TRBV19; 7 nucleotides line up with TRBD1. This CDR3 comprises 16 residues. J gave up 2 bases and V 4 bases, and 11 bases lay outside the gene matches. Germline V gene sequence: CDR1 LNHDA, CDR2 SQIVND (reference sequence). CDR3 amino acids: CASSTSGQTGAYEQYF. The CDR3 DNA follows: TGTGCCAGTAGTACCTCGGGACAGACAGGCGCCTACGAGCAGTACTTC.

A remark on this clonotype: At one boundary the junction diverges from the germline segment, which might be a read error. This sequence joins TRBV5-1 and TRBJ1-2; D gene ambiguous. The CDR3 spans 13 residues. CDR1 is SGHRS, CDR2 YFSETQ, per germline. The CDR3 region has the DNA TGTGCCAGCAGTACTGGACCTGAATATGGCTACACCTTC. Protein product: CASSTGPEYGYTF.

This clonotype showed up just a few times. The rearrangement uses TRBV19 and TRBJ2-2; a weak D match, TRBD1 (6 bases). Germline values: CDR1 LNHDA, CDR2 SQIVND (reference sequence). This CDR3 comprises 16 residues. Trimming left V 7 bases short and J 3 bases short, with 18 bases between. The CDR3 reads CASTNEGDTHTGELFF. In nucleotides, the CDR3 is TGTGCCAGTACTAACGAGGGGGACACCCACACCGGGGAGCTGTTTTTT.

The CDR3 DNA reads as TGTGCCAGCAGGGGACTCTTCACTGAAGCTTTCTTT. Protein product: CASRGLFTEAFF. The chain carries TRBV7-3 and TRBJ1-1, with D possibly matching TRBD1 (5 bases). Germline loops: CDR1 SGHTA, CDR2 FQGTGA. The CDR3 contains 12 residues. Trimming pared 6 bases from V and 4 bases from J, leaving 9 bases between.

This clonotype was counted only a few times. The chain has TRBV6-1 and TRBJ1-5; D remains ambiguous. Germline values: CDR1 MNHNS, CDR2 SASEGT. V was shortened by 7 bases and J by 4 bases, with 11 bases between the two germline ends. CDR3 length: 13 residues. The CDR3 nucleotides read TGTGCCAGCATTGAGGACGGGAATCAGCCCCAGCATTTT. Encoded protein: CASIEDGNQPQHF.

The genes are TRBV6-1 and TRBJ1-3, with a possible D match to TRBD1 (5 bases). V lost 2 bases to trimming and J lost 4 bases, with 9 bases between them. The CDR3 has 14 residues. Germline V gives CDR1 MNHNS, CDR2 SASEGT. The CDR3 DNA follows: TGTGCCAGCAGTGAATTGGGGGGGGGAAACACCATATATTTT. As protein: CASSELGGGNTIYF.

At least ten counts were recorded for this clonotype. The chain joins TRBV5-1 to TRBJ1-1, with D possibly TRBD1 on 6 matching bases. The CDR3 consists of 13 residues. Trimming pared 0 bases from V and 6 bases from J, leaving 9 bases between. Germline V CDR1 and CDR2: SGHRS, YFSETQ. In DNA form, the CDR3 reads TGCGCCAGCAGCTTGGAAGGGGGACCTGAAGCTTTCTTT. Residues: CASSLEGGPEAFF.

This clonotype was counted many times. The chain links TRBV11-2 to TRBJ1-1; D ambiguous. V dropped 1 base and J dropped 3 bases, with 9 bases sitting between them. Looked up from germline, CDR1 is SGHAT and CDR2 is FQNNGV. The CDR3 covers 14 residues. CDR3 in amino acids: CASSLVSAYTEAFF. Written as DNA, the CDR3 is TGTGCCAGCAGCTTAGTGTCGGCTTACACTGAAGCTTTCTTT.